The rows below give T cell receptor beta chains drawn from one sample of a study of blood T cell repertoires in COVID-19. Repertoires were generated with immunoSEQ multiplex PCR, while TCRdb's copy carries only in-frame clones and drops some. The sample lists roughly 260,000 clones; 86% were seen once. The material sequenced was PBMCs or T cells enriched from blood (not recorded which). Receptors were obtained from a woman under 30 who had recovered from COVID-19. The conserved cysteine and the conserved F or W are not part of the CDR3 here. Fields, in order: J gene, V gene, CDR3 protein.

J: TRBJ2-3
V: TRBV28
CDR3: ASSLAGLAVEDTQY

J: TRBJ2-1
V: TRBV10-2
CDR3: ASRDGTGGF

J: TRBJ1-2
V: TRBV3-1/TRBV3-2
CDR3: ASSQVGHLFSDGYT

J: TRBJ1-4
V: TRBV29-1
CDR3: SVERLFNEKLF

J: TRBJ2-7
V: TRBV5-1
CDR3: ASSLAYQGTREQY

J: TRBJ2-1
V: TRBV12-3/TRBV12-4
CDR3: ASSPPSGEQF

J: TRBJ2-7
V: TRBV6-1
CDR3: ASSGVAGGGGYEQY

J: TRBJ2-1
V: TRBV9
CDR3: ASSPFLAGGSREQF

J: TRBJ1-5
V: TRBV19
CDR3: ASSTTGAGQPQH

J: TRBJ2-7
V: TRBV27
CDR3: ASSPLLLAGVFGGEQY

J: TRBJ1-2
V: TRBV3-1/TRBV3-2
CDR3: ASSQDEGQRSGYT

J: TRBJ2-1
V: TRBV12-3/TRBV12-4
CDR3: ASSLISYNEQF

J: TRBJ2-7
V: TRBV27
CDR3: ASSSRASGVYEQY

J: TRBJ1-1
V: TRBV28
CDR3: ASSSGTAVAAF

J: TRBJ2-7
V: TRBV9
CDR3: ASSPRTSGAYEQY

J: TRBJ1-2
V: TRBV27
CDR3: ASSLTGTGPIYGYT

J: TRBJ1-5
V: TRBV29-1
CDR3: SVDQGGNQPQH

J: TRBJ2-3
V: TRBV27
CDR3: ATLSSSTDTQY

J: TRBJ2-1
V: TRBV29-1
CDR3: SSHMGGVSSYNEQF

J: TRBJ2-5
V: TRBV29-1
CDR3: SVGGLGDEAQY

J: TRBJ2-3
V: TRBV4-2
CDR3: ASSQDFGGGRRTQY

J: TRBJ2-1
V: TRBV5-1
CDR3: ASSLRRSGGGEQF

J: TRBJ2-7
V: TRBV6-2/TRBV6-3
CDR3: ASSYGLKRGQWNSYEQY

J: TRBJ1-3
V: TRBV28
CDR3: ASRKGLLNSGNTIY

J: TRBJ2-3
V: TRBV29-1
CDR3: SVEPSLDTQY

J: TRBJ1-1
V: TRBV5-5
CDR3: ASSSRQGYTEAF

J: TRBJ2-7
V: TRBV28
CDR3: ASSFSGRADEEQY

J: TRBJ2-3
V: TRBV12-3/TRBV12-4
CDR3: ASARGTDTQY

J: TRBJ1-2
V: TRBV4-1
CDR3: ASSQDTPGSYGYT

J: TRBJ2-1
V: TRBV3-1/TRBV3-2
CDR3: ASSHPSSSYNEQF

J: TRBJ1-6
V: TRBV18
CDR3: ASSPGQVNSPLH

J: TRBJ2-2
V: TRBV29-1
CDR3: SVEDRGEVSGTGELF

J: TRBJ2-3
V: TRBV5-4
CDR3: ASSLAQVASTDTQY

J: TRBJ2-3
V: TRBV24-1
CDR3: ATSDPGLAGADTQY

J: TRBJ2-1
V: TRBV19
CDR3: ASSIGTGGVNEQF

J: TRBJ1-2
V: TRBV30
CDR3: AWSSGLSYT

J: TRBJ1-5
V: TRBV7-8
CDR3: ASSPAPGNQPQH

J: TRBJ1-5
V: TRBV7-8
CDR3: ASSPGHFYSNQPQH

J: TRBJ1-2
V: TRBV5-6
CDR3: ASSLASQVYYGYT

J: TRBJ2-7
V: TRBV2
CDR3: ASRIYRANEQY

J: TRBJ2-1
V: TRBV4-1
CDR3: ASSQDPSSGSGRAQF